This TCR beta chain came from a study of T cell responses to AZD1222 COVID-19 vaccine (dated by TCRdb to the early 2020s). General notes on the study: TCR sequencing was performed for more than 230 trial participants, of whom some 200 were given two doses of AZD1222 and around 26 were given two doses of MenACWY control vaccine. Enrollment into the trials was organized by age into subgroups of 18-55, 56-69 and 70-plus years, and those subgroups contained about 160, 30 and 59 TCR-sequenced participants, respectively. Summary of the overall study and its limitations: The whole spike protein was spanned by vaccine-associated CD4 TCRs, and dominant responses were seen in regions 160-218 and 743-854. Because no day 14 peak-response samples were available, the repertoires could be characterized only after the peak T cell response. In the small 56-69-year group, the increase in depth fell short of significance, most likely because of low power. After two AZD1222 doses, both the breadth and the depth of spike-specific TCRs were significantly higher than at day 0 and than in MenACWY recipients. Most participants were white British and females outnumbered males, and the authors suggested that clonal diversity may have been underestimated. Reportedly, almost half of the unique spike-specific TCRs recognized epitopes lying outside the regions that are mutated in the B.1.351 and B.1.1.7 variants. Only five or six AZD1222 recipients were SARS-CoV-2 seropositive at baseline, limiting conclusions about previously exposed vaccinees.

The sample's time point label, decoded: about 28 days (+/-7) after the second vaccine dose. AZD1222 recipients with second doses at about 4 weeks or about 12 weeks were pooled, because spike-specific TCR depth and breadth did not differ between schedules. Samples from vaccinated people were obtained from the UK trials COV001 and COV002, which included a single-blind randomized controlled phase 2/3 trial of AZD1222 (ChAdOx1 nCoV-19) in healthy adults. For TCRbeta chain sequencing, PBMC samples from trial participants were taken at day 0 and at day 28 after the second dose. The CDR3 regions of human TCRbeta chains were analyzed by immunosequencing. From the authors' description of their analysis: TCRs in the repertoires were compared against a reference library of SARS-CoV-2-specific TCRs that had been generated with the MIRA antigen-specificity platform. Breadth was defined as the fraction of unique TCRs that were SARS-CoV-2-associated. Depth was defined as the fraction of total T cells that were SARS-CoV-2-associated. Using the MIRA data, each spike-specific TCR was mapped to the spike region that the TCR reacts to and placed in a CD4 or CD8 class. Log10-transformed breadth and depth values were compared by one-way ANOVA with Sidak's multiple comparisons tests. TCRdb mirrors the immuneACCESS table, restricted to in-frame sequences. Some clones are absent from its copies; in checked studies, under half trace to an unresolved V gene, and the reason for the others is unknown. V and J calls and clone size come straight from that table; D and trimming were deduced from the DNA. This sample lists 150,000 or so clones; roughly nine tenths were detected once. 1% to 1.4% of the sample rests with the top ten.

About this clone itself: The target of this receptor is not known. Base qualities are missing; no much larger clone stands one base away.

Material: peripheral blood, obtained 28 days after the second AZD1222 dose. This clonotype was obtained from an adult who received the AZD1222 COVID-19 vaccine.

The CDR3 has the sequence CASSLGWNTEAFF. The nucleotide sequence is TGTGCCAGCAGCTTGGGTTGGAACACTGAAGCTTTCTTT. The receptor chain draws on TRBV7-9 and TRBJ1-1; the D segment cannot be called with confidence. V is pared back by 3 bases and J by 1 base, with 6 bases lying between the germline termini. The CDR3 starts with the cysteine, ends with the phenylalanine, and has 13 residues. The only DNA kept is the CDR3, 39 bases in frame from the first base. Looking up the germline V gene (reference sequence) yields CDR1 SEHNR and CDR2 FQNEAQ.